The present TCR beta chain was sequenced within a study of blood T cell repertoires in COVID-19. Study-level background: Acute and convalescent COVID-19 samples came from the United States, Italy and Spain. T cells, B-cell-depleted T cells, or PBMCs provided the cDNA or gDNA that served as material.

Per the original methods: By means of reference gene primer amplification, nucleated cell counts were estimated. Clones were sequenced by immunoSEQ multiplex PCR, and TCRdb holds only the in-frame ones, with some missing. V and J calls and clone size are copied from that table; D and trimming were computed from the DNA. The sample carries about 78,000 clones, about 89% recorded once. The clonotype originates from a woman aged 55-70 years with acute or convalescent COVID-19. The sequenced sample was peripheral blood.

DNA for the CDR3: TGCGCCAGCAGCTTACTAGCGGGAGAGACCAATGAGCAGTTCTTC. Its translation is CASSLLAGETNEQFF. The chain employs TRBV5-1 and TRBJ2-1; 11 nucleotides line up with TRBD2. The V segment lost 2 bases and the J segment 6 bases; nucleotides outside the gene matches: 4. The CDR3 contains 15 residues. The germline V gene encodes CDR1 SGHRS and CDR2 YFSETQ.